These T cell receptor beta chains were read from a single sample in a study of T cells in localized non-small cell lung cancer. Profiled with immunoSEQ multiplex PCR; TCRdb holds only in-frame clones, not every one. The repertoire holds about 2,000 clones, more than 20% seen once, with about a fifth in the top ten. Here the sequenced sample was normal lung tissue next to the tumor, taken before any cancer treatment. These receptors originate from a male donor aged 60 or older with stage II lung adenocarcinoma. Each CDR3 is given with its conserved first and last residue. D genes are given only for firm matches. Clone size is given for some rows only: seen once, a few or many times, or a class if the clone is expanded.

abundance	v_gene	d_gene	j_gene	CDR3nt	CDR3aa
few	TRBV11-3	-	TRBJ1-4	TGTGCCAGCAGCTTACTTCTGACAGCAAATGAAAAACTGTTTTTT	CASSLLLTANEKLFF
large	TRBV18	TRBD1	TRBJ1-2	TGTGCCAGCTCACCAGGGGACAGCACTAACTATGGCTACACCTTC	CASSPGDSTNYGYTF
-	TRBV30	-	TRBJ2-7	TGTGCCTGGAGACCCCCCAGGGGATCCCCCTACGAGCAGTACTTC	CAWRPPRGSPYEQYF
-	TRBV25-1	-	TRBJ1-1	TGTGCCAGCAGTGAGGGGACCGCCGGGAGCACTGAAGCTTTCTTT	CASSEGTAGSTEAFF
medium-sized	TRBV29-1	-	TRBJ1-1	TGCAGCGTTGGAGACGGCCTGAACACTGAAGCTTTCTTT	CSVGDGLNTEAFF
-	TRBV28	-	TRBJ1-2	TGTGCCAGCAGTGGGCACGGCGGGATTGATGGCTACACCTTC	CASSGHGGIDGYTF
few	TRBV28	-	TRBJ1-2	TGTGCCAGCAGTTTTCGGGCCCCTTGGGATCAAGGCTACACCTTC	CASSFRAPWDQGYTF
few	TRBV28	-	TRBJ1-1	TGTGCCAGCAGATTCTGGGACACTGAAGCTTTCTTT	CASRFWDTEAFF
few	TRBV11-3	-	TRBJ2-3	TGTGCCAGCAGCTTTCTAGGGTGGAGTACAGATACGCAGTATTTT	CASSFLGWSTDTQYF
few	TRBV14	-	TRBJ1-1	TGTGCCAGCAGCCTTAAGGGGGGCACTGAAGCTTTCTTT	CASSLKGGTEAFF
-	TRBV5-1	-	TRBJ1-1	TGCGCCAGCAGTTTGGGGCGGCTGAACACTGAAGCTTTCTTT	CASSLGRLNTEAFF
-	TRBV18	TRBD2	TRBJ2-1	TGTGCCAGCTCACCCCTCCCTAGCGGGGGGGCTAATGAGCAGTTCTTC	CASSPLPSGGANEQFF
few	TRBV10-3	-	TRBJ1-4	TGTGCCATCAGTGAGTCGCCAGAAAATAATGAAAAACTGTTTTTT	CAISESPENNEKLFF
few	TRBV7-2	-	TRBJ2-1	TGTGCCAGCAGCTTATTGGGGTACAATGAGCAGTTCTTC	CASSLLGYNEQFF
few	TRBV6-8	TRBD1	TRBJ1-2	TGTGCCATCAGCAGAGACAGGGGAGGGGATGGCTACACCTTC	CAISRDRGGDGYTF
few	TRBV6-8	-	TRBJ1-1	TGTGCCAGCAACCTGGGGGGGGAAGGGGCTTTCTTT	CASNLGGEGAFF
medium-sized	TRBV9	-	TRBJ2-7	TGTGCCAGCAGCGTAGAGGATGCTGGTTCCTACGAGCAGTACTTC	CASSVEDAGSYEQYF
few	TRBV30	TRBD1	TRBJ2-7	TGTGCCTGGAGCCGGGACAGCTACGAGCAGTACTTC	CAWSRDSYEQYF
few	TRBV6-8	-	TRBJ1-3	TGTGCCAGCAGTGACTCAACGGGCAGGACTTCTGGAAACACCATATATTTT	CASSDSTGRTSGNTIYF
medium-sized	TRBV11-3	TRBD2	TRBJ2-2	TGTGCCAGCAGCTGGGGGAGGGTCAACACCGGGGAGCTGTTTTTT	CASSWGRVNTGELFF
large	TRBV9	-	TRBJ2-1	TGTGCCAGCAGCGACCGGACCGCTCAAACCAAGAATGAGCAGTTCTTC	CASSDRTAQTKNEQFF
-	TRBV12-5	-	TRBJ2-3	TGTGCCAGCACCGCCTGGGGGCAGCAAGATACGCAGTATTTT	CASTAWGQQDTQYF
few	TRBV6-8	-	TRBJ2-7	TGTGCCAGCACTTTAGGGGCAGGGGCCACCTACGAGCAGTACTTC	CASTLGAGATYEQYF
-	TRBV11-3	TRBD2	TRBJ2-5	TGTGCCAGCAGCTCGCGGCTAGCGGGAGGAGAGACCCAGTACTTC	CASSSRLAGGETQYF
-	TRBV11-3	-	TRBJ2-5	TGTGCCAGCAGCTTAGACCAGCGAATACAAGAGACCCAGTACTTC	CASSLDQRIQETQYF
few	TRBV6-8	-	TRBJ1-6	TGTGCCAGCAGTTTTCAACAGGGAAATTCACCCCTCCACTTT	CASSFQQGNSPLHF
-	TRBV11-3	TRBD2	TRBJ2-1	TGTGCCAGCAGCTTGGCCGGCGGGGGGCATGGGATCTCCTACAATGAGCAGTTCTTC	CASSLAGGGHGISYNEQFF
-	TRBV11-3	-	TRBJ2-3	TGTGCCAGCAGCTTAGACCCAAACACAGATACGCAGTATTTT	CASSLDPNTDTQYF
few	TRBV6-8	-	TRBJ1-5	TGTGCCAGCAGGAAAACAGGGCGCAATCAGCCCCAGCATTTT	CASRKTGRNQPQHF
medium-sized	TRBV11-3	TRBD2	TRBJ2-1	TGTGCCAGCAGCTTGGGGACTAGCGGGGGCCGCATCTCCTACAATGAGCAGTTCTTC	CASSLGTSGGRISYNEQFF
few	TRBV11-3	-	TRBJ2-7	TGTGCCAGCAGCTTATATTTTACGGGTCCGGCCTACGAGCAGTACTTC	CASSLYFTGPAYEQYF
few	TRBV29-1	-	TRBJ2-5	TGCAGCGTCCCGGGCTTGCTGGTTGGGACCCAGTACTTC	CSVPGLLVGTQYF